This entry lists 9 T cell receptor beta chains sequenced from one sample in a study of CD8 T cells in Susac syndrome. Random hexamers were used to reverse transcribe the RNA input (about 0.45 to 1 ug). TCRdb itself ran the immunoSEQ multiplex PCR reads through MiXCR, one entry per CDR3 protein. The table has 250,000 to 300,000 distinct CDR3 sequences, 70% to 90% seen once; the top ten hold approximately 0.2%. The sequencing sample was made of CD8+ T cells from PBMCs. The receptor source for this set is a human donor with multiple sclerosis.

The chain has TRBV9 and TRBJ2-2; TRBD2 aligns across 7 bases. The CDR3 spans 16 residues. The germline V gene encodes CDR1 SGDLS and CDR2 YYNGEE. Trimming took 0 bases from V and 1 from J; bases not matched to a gene: 3. The CDR3 reads CASSVDGGRNTGELFF. CDR3 nucleotides: TGTGCCAGCAGCGTAGATGGCGGGAGGAACACCGGGGAGCTGTTTTTT. Full variable domain (rest looked up from reference TRBV9 and TRBJ2-2): DSGVTQTPKHLITATGQRVTLRCSPRSGDLSVYWYQQSLDQGLQFLIQYYNGEERAKGNILERFSAQQFPDLHSELNLSSLELGDSALYFCASSVDGGRNTGELFFGEGSRLTVL.

This chain connects TRBV7-2 to TRBJ2-5; 7 bases line up with TRBD1. In germline, CDR1 is SGHTA, CDR2 FQGNSA. The CDR3 runs to 16 residues. V dropped 3 bases and J dropped 1; count of bases not matched to a gene: 8. The chain's CDR3 is CASSLLTGSSQETQYF. In nucleotides, the CDR3 is TGTGCCAGCAGCTTGCTGACAGGGAGTTCCCAAGAGACCCAGTACTTC.

This sequence joins TRBV4-3 and TRBJ2-7; the D gene could be TRBD1 or TRBD2 (5 bases each). Germline values: CDR1 LGHNA, CDR2 YSLEER. CDR3 size: 15 residues. V shed 3 bases and J shed 2 bases, with 14 bases lying between them. The CDR3 region is CASSHARDGTYEQYF. The DNA for the CDR3 is TGCGCCAGCAGCCACGCCCGGGACGGTACCTACGAGCAGTACTTC.

This sequence joins TRBV28 and TRBJ1-2, with TRBD1 matching 10 bases. The CDR3 has 15 residues. CDR1 and CDR2 (germline): MDHEN, SYDVKM. J was trimmed by 8 bases and V by 2 bases; bases with no gene match: 8. DNA for the CDR3: TGTGCCAGCAGTTTAAGGGGGACAGGGGCCCACGGCTACACCTTC. This sequence encodes CASSLRGTGAHGYTF.

Of note for this clonotype: A read error may be the cause here, since a much bigger clone is one base away. The chain combines TRBV7-9 with TRBJ2-7; no clear D gene. Germline V CDR1 and CDR2: SEHNR, FQNEAQ (reference sequence). With 6 bases removed from V and 0 bases from J, the gap between germline ends came to 9 bases. The CDR3 sequence is 13 residues long. CDR3 sequence (DNA): TGTGCCAGCAGACCCCCGAGCTCCTACGAGCAGTACTTC. Translation: CASRPPSSYEQYF. The variable domain in full, with the rest retrieved from reference TRBV7-9 and TRBJ2-7, is DTGVSQNPRHKITKRGQNVTFRCDPISEHNRLYWYRQTLGQGPEFLTYFQNEAQLEKSRLLSDRFSAERPKGSFSTLEIQRTEQGDSAMYLCASRPPSSYEQYFGPGTRLTVT.

V is TRBV7-8 and J is TRBJ2-1, with 9 nucleotides matching TRBD2. This CDR3 is built from 14 residues. V was clipped by 4 bases and J by 4 bases; unmatched bases: 2. CDR1 is SGHVS and CDR2 is FQNEAQ in the germline V gene. CDR3 loop: CASSSSGVYNEQFF. CDR3 nucleotide sequence: TGTGCCAGCAGCTCTAGCGGGGTTTACAATGAGCAGTTCTTC.

This clonotype was found once. V usage is TRBV28 and J usage is TRBJ2-6; D is possibly TRBD2 (6 bases). V was trimmed by 6 bases and J by 0 bases, leaving 12 bases between them. The V gene's germline CDR1 is MDHEN and CDR2 SYDVKM. The CDR3 has 16 amino acids. CDR3 in DNA: TGTGCCAGCAGCGGGGGACGGTTCTCTGGGGCCAACGTCCTGACTTTC. It codes for CASSGGRFSGANVLTF.

This chain uses TRBV29-1 with TRBJ2-7, with TRBD1 matching 9 bases. CDR3 length: 14 amino acids. Germline assignment: CDR1 SQVTM and CDR2 ANQGSEA. The V and J ends lost 7 bases and 0 bases, in that order; junction bases with no gene match: 7. CDR3 in amino acids: CSAGRTGVSYEQYF. CDR3 coding DNA: TGCAGCGCCGGACGGACAGGGGTCTCCTACGAGCAGTACTTC.

This clonotype was counted once. The V and J genes are TRBV29-1 and TRBJ2-5, with D maybe TRBD1 (5 bases). CDR1 SQVTM and CDR2 ANQGSEA come from the germline V gene. CDR3 length equals 11 residues. Trimming left V 7 bases short and J 5 bases short, with 11 bases between. The CDR3 nucleotides read TGCAGCGGGCAGGGCAGGGAGACCCAGTACTTC. Its translation: CSGQGRETQYF. Filled out from reference TRBV29-1 and TRBJ2-5, the complete variable domain reads SAVISQKPSRDICQRGTSLTIQCQVDSQVTMMFWYRQQPGQSLTLIATANQGSEATYESGFVIDKFPISRPNLTFSTLTVSNMSPEDSSIYLCSGQGRETQYFGPGTRLLVL.